This TCR beta chain was found in a study of blood T cell repertoires in COVID-19. V was shortened by 2 bases and J by 3 bases, with 10 bases between the two germline ends. Germline values: CDR1 MNHEY, CDR2 SVGAGI. The CDR3 contains 14 residues. This clone was detected only once. Sequencing used immunoSEQ multiplex PCR; TCRdb keeps in-frame clones, though not all of them. The sample carries around 100,000 clones, around 85% recorded once. Sequenced input: peripheral blood. The source of this sequence is a woman aged 60 to 75 with COVID-19, enrolled during active disease. The chain is built from TRBV6-5 and TRBJ1-2, with unresolved D. The chain's CDR3 is CASSYGQSYYGYTF. The CDR3 DNA sequence: TGTGCCAGCAGTTACGGGCAGAGCTACTATGGCTACACCTTC.